A selection of T cell receptor beta chains follows, all from one sample in a study of cytomegalovirus exposure and HLA in healthy donors. TCRdb keeps only in-frame clones here, not all; method: immunoSEQ multiplex PCR. The data contain 250,000 to 400,000 clones, roughly 86% of them seen just once; the ten biggest clones take up around 0.91%. The sample taken for sequencing was PBMCs. Receptor source: a man aged 25-40 years in good health and CMV-seronegative. CDR3s include the opening cysteine and the closing phenylalanine or tryptophan. Each record gives: D gene, J gene, clone size, V gene, CDR3 protein, CDR3 DNA. A D gene is named only where the DNA matches it firmly. Clone size is shown for a subset of rows, as once, few, many or a class of expanded clone.

D gene: .
J gene: TRBJ1-1
clone size: .
V gene: TRBV19
CDR3 protein: CASSMTEWYMNTEAFF
CDR3 DNA: TGTGCCAGTAGTATGACTGAGTGGTACATGAACACTGAAGCTTTCTTT

D gene: TRBD1
J gene: TRBJ2-7
clone size: .
V gene: TRBV11-2
CDR3 protein: CASSRGRDRSYEQYF
CDR3 DNA: TGTGCCAGCAGCAGAGGCCGGGACAGGAGTTACGAGCAGTACTTC

D gene: TRBD2
J gene: TRBJ2-5
clone size: .
V gene: TRBV7-9
CDR3 protein: CASSLGLAEQTQYF
CDR3 DNA: TGTGCCAGCAGCTTAGGACTAGCGGAGCAGACCCAGTACTTC

D gene: .
J gene: TRBJ1-6
clone size: .
V gene: TRBV5-1
CDR3 protein: CASSLAGGSSYNSPLHF
CDR3 DNA: TGCGCCAGCAGCTTGGCCGGGGGGAGCTCCTATAATTCACCCCTCCACTTT

D gene: .
J gene: TRBJ1-2
clone size: .
V gene: TRBV6-4
CDR3 protein: CASSDSQGGYTF
CDR3 DNA: TGTGCCAGCAGTGACTCGCAGGGTGGCTACACCTTC

D gene: .
J gene: TRBJ1-2
clone size: .
V gene: TRBV5-5
CDR3 protein: CASSLGDTLNYGYTF
CDR3 DNA: TGTGCCAGCAGCTTGGGGGACACCCTTAACTATGGCTACACCTTC

D gene: TRBD2
J gene: TRBJ2-2
clone size: once
V gene: TRBV12-5
CDR3 protein: CASGPLGLRNGELFF
CDR3 DNA: TGTGCTAGTGGCCCCTTGGGACTAAGAAACGGGGAGCTGTTTTTT

D gene: TRBD2
J gene: TRBJ2-7
clone size: .
V gene: TRBV5-1
CDR3 protein: CASSSGLAGGLNSYEQYF
CDR3 DNA: TGCGCCAGCAGCTCCGGACTAGCGGGGGGTCTCAACTCCTACGAGCAGTACTTC

D gene: .
J gene: TRBJ1-5
clone size: .
V gene: TRBV5-8
CDR3 protein: CASSLGTYSSYQPQHF
CDR3 DNA: TGTGCCAGCAGCTTGGGGACTTATTCGTCCTATCAGCCCCAGCATTTT

D gene: TRBD2
J gene: TRBJ2-1
clone size: .
V gene: TRBV7-8
CDR3 protein: CASSPGTSGEISYNEQFF
CDR3 DNA: TGTGCCAGCAGCCCCGGGACTAGCGGGGAGATCTCCTACAATGAGCAGTTCTTC

D gene: .
J gene: TRBJ1-2
clone size: .
V gene: TRBV2
CDR3 protein: CASSAAWGDGYTF
CDR3 DNA: TGTGCCAGCAGTGCCGCGTGGGGAGACGGCTACACCTTC

D gene: .
J gene: TRBJ1-2
clone size: .
V gene: TRBV4-3
CDR3 protein: CASSQVPGQGGNYGYTF
CDR3 DNA: TGCGCCAGCAGCCAAGTCCCCGGGCAGGGTGGAAACTATGGCTACACCTTC

D gene: .
J gene: TRBJ2-7
clone size: once
V gene: TRBV6-6
CDR3 protein: CASSYSKLHPRYEQYF
CDR3 DNA: TGTGCCAGCAGTTACTCGAAATTACACCCCAGGTACGAGCAGTACTTC

D gene: .
J gene: TRBJ1-5
clone size: .
V gene: TRBV4-2
CDR3 protein: CASSQDPRDQPQHF
CDR3 DNA: TGTGCCAGCAGCCAAGACCCCAGGGATCAGCCCCAGCATTTT

D gene: TRBD1
J gene: TRBJ1-2
clone size: many
V gene: TRBV7-9
CDR3 protein: CASSSDRESYGYTF
CDR3 DNA: TGTGCCAGCAGCTCCGACAGGGAATCCTATGGCTACACCTTC

D gene: .
J gene: TRBJ2-1
clone size: .
V gene: TRBV27
CDR3 protein: CASSLQGYNEQFF
CDR3 DNA: TGTGCCAGCAGTTTACAGGGCTACAATGAGCAGTTCTTC

D gene: .
J gene: TRBJ2-7
clone size: .
V gene: TRBV6-5
CDR3 protein: CASSSSSAGSYEQYF
CDR3 DNA: TGTGCCAGCAGCTCCTCTTCTGCGGGGTCCTACGAGCAGTACTTC

D gene: TRBD1
J gene: TRBJ1-5
clone size: .
V gene: TRBV5-6
CDR3 protein: CASSFMEGAVNQPQHF
CDR3 DNA: TGTGCCAGCAGCTTTATGGAGGGGGCGGTCAATCAGCCCCAGCATTTT

D gene: TRBD1
J gene: TRBJ1-3
clone size: .
V gene: TRBV7-9
CDR3 protein: CASSLQRGQLTGNTIYF
CDR3 DNA: TGTGCCAGCAGCTTGCAAAGGGGGCAGTTAACTGGAAACACCATATATTTT

D gene: TRBD1
J gene: TRBJ2-3
clone size: .
V gene: TRBV6-1
CDR3 protein: CASSRQGDTQYF
CDR3 DNA: TGTGCCAGCAGCCGACAGGGCGATACGCAGTATTTT

D gene: TRBD1
J gene: TRBJ1-2
clone size: few
V gene: TRBV5-1
CDR3 protein: CASSLRQGSHGYTF
CDR3 DNA: TGCGCCAGCAGCTTACGACAGGGCAGTCATGGCTACACCTTC

D gene: TRBD2
J gene: TRBJ2-3
clone size: .
V gene: TRBV9
CDR3 protein: CASSVVLAGILNTDTQYF
CDR3 DNA: TGTGCCAGCAGCGTTGTGCTAGCGGGGATCCTTAACACAGATACGCAGTATTTT

D gene: .
J gene: TRBJ1-6
clone size: .
V gene: TRBV5-1
CDR3 protein: CASSLGPKSSYNSPLHF
CDR3 DNA: TGCGCCAGCAGCTTGGGTCCTAAAAGCTCCTATAATTCACCCCTCCACTTT